Each of the 8 T cell receptor beta chains below was sequenced from the same sample in a study of blood T cells in healthy people across ages. For the second PCR, which ran for roughly 6 to 11 cycles, a sample-barcoded 5' primer and a J-beta primer mix were used. Via MiXCR, TCRdb re-called the 5' RACE reads, giving one row per CDR3 protein. The data contain about 640,000 distinct CDR3 sequences, under 70% of them seen just once; the ten biggest clones take up more than 35%. Sequenced material: blood. Receptor source: a man between 60 and 75 years old in good health.

A word on this clonotype: A much larger clone differs from this one at a single base, so this may be a read error. This rearrangement joins TRBV12-3 or TRBV12-4 to TRBJ2-3; possibly TRBD2 for D (7 bases). The CDR3 length is 14 residues. V was trimmed by 5 bases and J by 15 bases, leaving 24 bases between them. The CDR3 DNA reads TGTGCCAGCAGTGTTGGGGGGGGCGGAGATACGGAATATTTT. This sequence encodes CASSVGGGGDTEYF.

This clonotype has only a few counts. V usage is TRBV2 and J usage is TRBJ1-4; 10 bases line up with TRBD1. This CDR3 has 14 amino acids. Looked up from germline, CDR1 is SNHLY and CDR2 is FYNNEI. With V trimmed by 6 bases and J by 8 bases, 6 bases remained unmatched. CDR3 amino acids: CASRLRDRGEKLFF. In DNA, the CDR3 is TGTGCCAGCAGGCTCCGGGACAGGGGAGAAAAACTGTTTTTT.

CDR3 residues: CASSYSTGGESYGYTF. CDR3 nucleotides: TGTGCCAGCAGTTACTCGACAGGGGGTGAAAGCTATGGCTACACCTTC. This rearrangement joins TRBV6-6 to TRBJ1-2; 9 bases agree with TRBD1. The junction had 6 bases not matched to a gene; V was cut back by 0 bases and J by 4 bases. The germline V gene has CDR1 MNHNY and CDR2 SVGAGI (reference sequence). The CDR3 contains 16 residues.

This rearrangement joins TRBV2 to TRBJ2-3, with 11 bases that match TRBD2. This CDR3 comprises 15 residues. Germline V CDR1 and CDR2: SNHLY, FYNNEI. J was trimmed by 6 bases and V by 6 bases; bases with no gene match: 8. CDR3 amino acids: CASSLLAGGSDTQYF. CDR3 sequence (DNA): TGTGCCAGCAGCCTTCTAGCGGGGGGATCCGATACGCAGTATTTT.

The V call is TRBV5-1, the J call TRBJ2-3; the D gene is possibly TRBD1 (6 bases). V shed 2 bases and J shed 5 bases, with 12 bases lying between them. The CDR3 extends over 14 amino acids. Germline V CDR1 and CDR2: SGHRS, YFSETQ. The CDR3 sequence is CASSFDRQRDTQYF. As DNA, the CDR3 is TGCGCCAGCAGCTTCGACAGGCAGAGAGATACGCAGTATTTT. The complete variable domain, with remaining parts taken from reference TRBV5-1 and TRBJ2-3, reads KAGVTQTPRYLIKTRGQQVTLSCSPISGHRSVSWYQQTPGQGLQFLFEYFSETQRNKGNFPGRFSGRQFSNSRSEMNVSTLELGDSALYLCASSFDRQRDTQYFGPGTRLTVL.

V usage is TRBV4-1 and J usage is TRBJ2-3; TRBD2 matches 12 bases. Trimming cost V 0 bases and J 2 bases; bases outside gene matches: 6. Germline V gene data show CDR1 as MGHRA and CDR2 as YSYEKL. The CDR3 extends over 18 amino acids. CDR3: CASSQEPSGGGVTDTQYF. The CDR3 DNA reads TGCGCCAGCAGCCAAGAGCCTAGCGGGGGGGGCGTCACAGATACGCAGTATTTT.

The chain has TRBV27 and TRBJ1-6; TRBD1 might be the D (5 bases). The CDR3 is 14 residues long. The V gene's germline CDR1 is MNHEY and CDR2 SMNVEV (reference sequence). Trimming shortened V by 6 bases and J by 4 bases, and 10 bases separated the two germline ends. The CDR3 bases are TGTGCCAGCAGACGGGGGGAGTATAATTCACCCCTCCACTTT. Protein: CASRRGEYNSPLHF.

The chain employs TRBV6-5 and TRBJ1-6; a possible D gene is TRBD1 (5 bases). The CDR3 contains 16 residues. Trimming removed 5 bases at V and 7 bases at J, with 18 bases between. The germline V gene has CDR1 MNHEY and CDR2 SVGAGI. CDR3 DNA sequence: TGTGCCAGCAGTCGGGGACCGGTACGGCGAAATTCACCCCTCCACTTT. Protein product: CASSRGPVRRNSPLHF.